The 32 T cell receptor beta chains presented below share a single source sample, sequenced in a study of PD-1 and CTLA-4 blockade in melanoma. TCRdb's copy holds only in-frame clones and misses some; the assay was immunoSEQ multiplex PCR. Among over 25,000 clones listed, approximately 88% were seen once. Specimen: CD8+ T cells from peripheral blood, collected before anti-PD-1 treatment. The receptors derive from a human donor with melanoma.

The chain joins TRBV29-1 to TRBJ1-1; no clear D gene. The V end lost 1 base, the J end lost 5 bases, and 2 bases lay between the germline ends. This CDR3 is 10 amino acids long. Per germline, CDR1 SQVTM and CDR2 ANQGSEA. The CDR3 DNA sequence: TGCAGCGTTGAAGCGACTGAAGCTTTCTTT. Protein product: CSVEATEAFF.

The chain carries TRBV5-4 and TRBJ1-2; a weak D match, TRBD1 (5 bases). CDR1 is SGHNT, CDR2 YYREEE, per germline (reference sequence). The CDR3 runs to 16 residues. Trimming stripped 1 base from V and 0 bases from J, with 13 bases between. CDR3 bases: TGTGCCAGCAGCTTGAGAGTGGGGGGTTCTAACTATGGCTACACCTTC. It specifies CASSLRVGGSNYGYTF.

The chain joins TRBV30 to TRBJ1-1; D might be TRBD1 (5 bases). The CDR3 sequence is 16 residues long. CDR1 and CDR2 (germline): GTSNPN, SVGIG (reference sequence). Trimming shortened V by 4 bases and J by 0 bases, and 18 bases separated the two germline ends. The CDR3 spells CAWNWGGNDMNTEAFF. CDR3 nucleotide sequence: TGTGCCTGGAATTGGGGGGGGAACGATATGAACACTGAAGCTTTCTTT.

CDR3 protein: CASSEWVGQPQHF. In DNA, the CDR3 is TGTGCCAGCAGTGAATGGGTAGGTCAGCCCCAGCATTTT. This sequence joins TRBV6-1 and TRBJ1-5; D gene unclear. V was cut by 2 bases and J by 6 bases, with 8 bases left in between. This CDR3 has 13 residues. Germline V gene lookup returns CDR1 MNHNS and CDR2 SASEGT.

This chain links TRBV16 with TRBJ1-1; D is undetermined. In germline, CDR1 is KGHSY, CDR2 FQNENV. The CDR3 loop spans 12 amino acids. Between the trimmed V and J ends, which lost 4 bases and 6 bases, there was a span of 9 bases. CDR3 in amino acids: CASSRDSAEAFF. The CDR3 DNA follows: TGTGCCAGCAGCCGGGATAGCGCTGAAGCTTTCTTT. Full variable domain (outside the CDR3, taken from reference TRBV16 and TRBJ1-1): GEEVAQTPKHLVRGEGQKAKLYCAPIKGHSYVFWYQQVLKNEFKFLISFQNENVFDETGMPKERFSAKCLPNSPCSLEIQATKLEDSAVYFCASSRDSAEAFFGQGTRLTVV.

This clone was detected only once. This chain joins TRBV7-9 and TRBJ2-1; TRBD1 matches 10 bases. J gave up 4 bases and V 3 bases, and 3 bases lay outside the gene matches. This CDR3 spans 15 amino acids. Germline V gene sequence: CDR1 SEHNR, CDR2 FQNEAQ (reference sequence). CDR3 region: CASSFPGQGYNEQFF. DNA for the CDR3: TGTGCCAGCAGCTTTCCGGGACAGGGGTACAATGAGCAGTTCTTC.

V gene TRBV28 combines with J gene TRBJ2-2, with D unresolved. V lost 2 bases to trimming and J lost 0 bases, with 4 bases between them. The length of the CDR3 is 14 residues. Germline loops: CDR1 MDHEN, CDR2 SYDVKM. The CDR3 bases are TGTGCCAGCAGTTTACTTGCGAACACCGGGGAGCTGTTTTTT. Translation: CASSLLANTGELFF.

The V and J genes are TRBV2 and TRBJ1-6; D is ambiguous. This CDR3 has 15 amino acids. V dropped 5 bases and J dropped 5 bases, with 13 bases sitting between them. Looked up from germline, CDR1 is SNHLY and CDR2 is FYNNEI. CDR3 region: CASSPSWEDNSPLHF. In DNA, the CDR3 is TGTGCCAGCAGTCCATCCTGGGAGGATAATTCACCCCTCCACTTT. Full variable domain (remainder filled in from reference TRBV2 and TRBJ1-6): EPEVTQTPSHQVTQMGQEVILRCVPISNHLYFYWYRQILGQKVEFLVSFYNNEISEKSEIFDDQFSVERPDGSNFTLKIRSTKLEDSAMYFCASSPSWEDNSPLHFGNGTRLTVT.

V usage is TRBV14 and J usage is TRBJ2-7, with D possibly being TRBD1 (6 bases). V lost 0 bases, J lost 3 bases, and 18 bases lay in between. The CDR3 spans 17 residues. Per germline, CDR1 SGHDN and CDR2 FVKESK. CDR3 DNA: TGTGCCAGCAGCCAAGATCCCTGGGACAAAGGTTACTACGAGCAGTACTTC. Translation: CASSQDPWDKGYYEQYF.

This clone was observed a single time. V usage is TRBV30 and J usage is TRBJ2-5; either TRBD1 or TRBD2 may fit D (5 bases each). Per the germline V gene, CDR1 is GTSNPN and CDR2 is SVGIG (reference sequence). Trimming took 0 bases from V and 5 from J, leaving 10 bases between them. The CDR3 contains 13 residues. CDR3 in DNA: TGTGCCTGGAGTGTACAGGAGGCCGAGACCCAGTACTTC. Encoded protein: CAWSVQEAETQYF.

V and J are TRBV6-5 and TRBJ1-2; TRBD1 is a possible D gene (5 bases). The V and J ends lost 10 bases and 5 bases respectively, with 14 bases between them. The CDR3 extends over 12 amino acids. The V gene's germline CDR1 is MNHEY and CDR2 SVGAGI. This chain's CDR3 is CANGDGAYGYTF. The DNA of the CDR3 is TGTGCCAACGGGGACGGAGCTTATGGCTACACCTTC.

The CDR3 DNA follows: TGCAGCGTTGGGACAGGGGGCGGCGAGACCCAGTACTTC. Translating it yields CSVGTGGGETQYF. This chain links TRBV29-1 with TRBJ2-5, with TRBD1 matching 11 bases. Per germline, CDR1 SQVTM and CDR2 ANQGSEA. Trimming removed 4 bases from V and 5 bases from J; junction bases left unmatched: 3. The CDR3 length is 13 residues.

This chain links TRBV7-9 with TRBJ2-3; D uncertain. CDR1 and CDR2 from the germline V gene are SEHNR and FQNEAQ (reference sequence). This CDR3 region has 15 residues. Trimming stripped 0 bases from V and 1 base from J, with 8 bases between. In DNA form, the CDR3 reads TGTGCCAGCAGCTTAGCCCCTGGACGCACAGATACGCAGTATTTT. Translation: CASSLAPGRTDTQYF.

This chain connects TRBV4-1 to TRBJ2-7, with D possibly matching TRBD2 (6 bases). CDR1 and CDR2 from the germline V gene are MGHRA and YSYEKL. Trimming took off 4 bases at V and 1 base at J, with 11 bases between the two ends. The CDR3 covers 14 residues. The CDR3 bases are TGCGCCAGCAGCCTGGAGGGCGGGTCCTACGAGCAGTACTTC. Translating it yields CASSLEGGSYEQYF.

This clone was counted a few times. The V call is TRBV27, the J call TRBJ2-7; tentatively, D is TRBD1 or TRBD2 (5 bases each). The V gene's germline CDR1 is MNHEY and CDR2 SMNVEV (reference sequence). The CDR3 spans 14 residues. V was trimmed by 3 bases and J by 3 bases, leaving 12 bases between them. CDR3 sequence: CASSLRGQIYEQYF. As DNA, the CDR3 is TGTGCCAGCAGTTTGAGGGGCCAAATCTACGAGCAGTACTTC.

Relative to its sample, this clone is medium-sized. This chain joins TRBV6-6 and TRBJ2-5; a possible D gene is TRBD2 (6 bases). CDR1 is MNHNY, CDR2 SVGAGI, per germline (reference sequence). Trimming stripped 5 bases from V and 2 bases from J, with 15 bases between. The CDR3 contains 15 residues. The CDR3 DNA follows: TGTGCCAGCAGTAAGGAACTAGCACAACAAGAGACCCAGTACTTC. It specifies CASSKELAQQETQYF.

In this sample, this clone turned up a few times. The CDR3 here is CSVLTSLNTEAFF. The CDR3 region has the DNA TGCAGCGTACTGACGAGTTTGAACACTGAAGCTTTCTTT. This sequence joins TRBV29-1 and TRBJ1-1; D remains unclear. V was trimmed by 6 bases and J by 0 bases, leaving 11 bases between them. The germline CDR1 and CDR2 sequences are SQVTM and ANQGSEA. The CDR3 loop spans 13 amino acids.

The chain is built from TRBV29-1 and TRBJ1-1; D is undetermined. CDR1 SQVTM and CDR2 ANQGSEA come from the germline V gene. The CDR3 has 14 amino acids. Trimming left V 0 bases short and J 3 bases short, with 11 bases between. The CDR3 DNA follows: TGCAGCGTTGAAGATCATCGGGAGGACACTGAAGCTTTCTTT. Its translation: CSVEDHREDTEAFF. Full variable domain (remainder filled in from reference TRBV29-1 and TRBJ1-1): SAVISQKPSRDICQRGTSLTIQCQVDSQVTMMFWYRQQPGQSLTLIATANQGSEATYESGFVIDKFPISRPNLTFSTLTVSNMSPEDSSIYLCSVEDHREDTEAFFGQGTRLTVV.

The chain is built from TRBV9 and TRBJ1-4, with D maybe TRBD1 (6 bases). V was shortened by 3 bases and J by 8 bases, with 17 bases between the two germline ends. Germline CDR1 and CDR2: SGDLS and YYNGEE. The CDR3 runs 15 residues. CDR3 region: CASSGRDRPYEKLFF. In DNA form, the CDR3 reads TGTGCCAGCAGCGGACGTGACAGGCCCTACGAAAAACTGTTTTTT.

The chain combines TRBV5-8 with TRBJ2-7; D may correspond to TRBD1 or TRBD2 (5 bases each). Germline V gives CDR1 SGHTS, CDR2 YDEGEE. Between the trimmed V and J ends, which lost 4 bases and 0 bases, there was a span of 14 bases. The CDR3 spans 15 residues. The CDR3 region has the DNA TGTGCCAGCAGCCTAGGGACGCTGAGCTCCTACGAGCAGTACTTC. It encodes CASSLGTLSSYEQYF.

This chain joins TRBV3-1 (or the pseudogene TRBV3-2) and TRBJ1-4; 10 bases align to TRBD1. J lost 6 bases, V lost 1 base, and 5 bases had no gene match. There are 16 residues in the CDR3. Germline loops: CDR1 LGHDT, CDR2 YNNKEL (reference sequence). Written as DNA, the CDR3 is TGTGCCAGCAGCCAAGCCGACAGGGGGCCAGATGAAAAACTGTTTTTT. Encoded protein: CASSQADRGPDEKLFF.

The rearrangement uses TRBV7-9 and TRBJ2-7; 10 bases agree with TRBD2. V shed 2 bases, J shed 1 base, and the junction held 2 bases outside the gene matches. In germline, CDR1 is SEHNR, CDR2 FQNEAQ (reference sequence). This CDR3 has 15 residues. CDR3 amino acids: CASSLSSGRSYEQYF. The CDR3 DNA reads TGTGCCAGCAGCTTATCTAGCGGGAGATCCTACGAGCAGTACTTC. The variable domain in full, completed from reference TRBV7-9 and TRBJ2-7, reads DTGVSQNPRHKITKRGQNVTFRCDPISEHNRLYWYRQTLGQGPEFLTYFQNEAQLEKSRLLSDRFSAERPKGSFSTLEIQRTEQGDSAMYLCASSLSSGRSYEQYFGPGTRLTVT.

This clone was counted a few times. The CDR3 bases are TGTGCCAGCAGCCCGCCGGGACGGACCGTCTACGAGCAGTACTTC. It yields the protein CASSPPGRTVYEQYF. The J gene is TRBJ2-7, the V gene TRBV7-9; the D gene could be TRBD1 or TRBD2 (5 bases each). This CDR3 comprises 15 residues. Per germline, CDR1 SEHNR and CDR2 FQNEAQ (reference sequence). V was pared by 5 bases and J by 3 bases, with 17 bases between.

The V and J genes are TRBV5-6 and TRBJ1-4; 7 nucleotides align to TRBD1. The CDR3 is 13 amino acids. J lost 7 bases, V lost 4 bases, and 4 bases had no gene match. Germline CDR1 is SGHDT and CDR2 is YYEEEE. CDR3 sequence (DNA): TGTGCCAGCAGCATAAGGACAGGTGAAAAACTGTTTTTT. Translating gives CASSIRTGEKLFF.

This clone was seen once. The gene calls are TRBV11-3 and TRBJ2-1, with D maybe TRBD2 (5 bases). The CDR3 consists of 15 residues. Trimming pared 5 bases from V and 0 bases from J, leaving 11 bases between. Germline CDR1 and CDR2: SGHNT and YENEEA. The CDR3 loop reads CASSPDSYSYNEQFF. Here the CDR3 DNA reads TGTGCCAGCAGCCCGGACTCCTACTCCTACAATGAGCAGTTCTTC.

This rearrangement joins TRBV6-2 or TRBV6-3 to TRBJ2-1; D not certain. Germline loops: CDR1 MNHEY, CDR2 SVGEGT. The CDR3 has 13 residues. Trimming took off 5 bases at V and 0 bases at J, with 5 bases between the two ends. CDR3 sequence: CASSRSSYNEQFF. The CDR3 bases are TGTGCCAGCAGTCGGTCCTCCTACAATGAGCAGTTCTTC.

The V and J genes are TRBV2 and TRBJ1-5; a weak D match, TRBD1 (5 bases). The germline V gene encodes CDR1 SNHLY and CDR2 FYNNEI. The CDR3 is 15 residues long. Between the trimmed V and J ends, which lost 3 bases and 1 base, there was a span of 10 bases. The CDR3 region is CASSDSGGSNQPQHF. The CDR3, as DNA: TGTGCCAGCAGTGACTCTGGGGGAAGCAATCAGCCCCAGCATTTT.

CDR3 loop: CAWRGSPGTQYF. The CDR3 DNA is TGTGCCTGGAGAGGTAGCCCCGGTACGCAGTATTTT. The chain combines TRBV30 with TRBJ2-3; D not resolved. There are 12 residues in the CDR3. The germline V gene has CDR1 GTSNPN and CDR2 SVGIG (reference sequence). V lost 3 bases and J lost 8, with 12 bases in between.

The CDR3 sequence is CSVAQDSGGPLHF. As DNA, the CDR3 is TGCAGCGTTGCCCAGGACAGCGGCGGACCCCTCCACTTT. The rearrangement joins TRBV29-1 to TRBJ1-6; D is perhaps TRBD1 (6 bases). CDR1 is SQVTM and CDR2 is ANQGSEA in the germline V gene. V was clipped by 4 bases and J by 12 bases, with 16 bases between them. There are 13 residues in the CDR3.

This chain uses TRBV6-5 with TRBJ1-2; D ambiguous. CDR1 and CDR2 (germline): MNHEY, SVGAGI. This CDR3 is built from 14 residues. V lost 2 bases, J lost 7 bases, and 14 bases lay in between. The CDR3 DNA reads TGTGCCAGCAGTTACGGCCCCCAGGAAGGTGGCTACACCTTC. Translating it yields CASSYGPQEGGYTF.

This chain connects TRBV6-6 to TRBJ2-7, with D hard to call. The length of the CDR3 is 16 residues. Trimming stripped 0 bases from V and 3 bases from J, with 15 bases between. Germline CDR1 is MNHNY and CDR2 is SVGAGI (reference sequence). The CDR3 bases are TGTGCCAGCAGTTACTCTTCCCAGCGAGCAGACTACGAGCAGTACTTC. This codes for CASSYSSQRADYEQYF.

The rearrangement links TRBV5-6 to TRBJ2-7; D is possibly TRBD2 (6 bases). V shed 3 bases and J shed 3 bases, with 7 bases lying between them. CDR3 length equals 12 residues. Germline CDR1 and CDR2: SGHDT and YYEEEE. For the CDR3, the DNA is TGTGCCAGCAGCTCCGGGGGCTACGAGCAGTACTTC. It translates to CASSSGGYEQYF.